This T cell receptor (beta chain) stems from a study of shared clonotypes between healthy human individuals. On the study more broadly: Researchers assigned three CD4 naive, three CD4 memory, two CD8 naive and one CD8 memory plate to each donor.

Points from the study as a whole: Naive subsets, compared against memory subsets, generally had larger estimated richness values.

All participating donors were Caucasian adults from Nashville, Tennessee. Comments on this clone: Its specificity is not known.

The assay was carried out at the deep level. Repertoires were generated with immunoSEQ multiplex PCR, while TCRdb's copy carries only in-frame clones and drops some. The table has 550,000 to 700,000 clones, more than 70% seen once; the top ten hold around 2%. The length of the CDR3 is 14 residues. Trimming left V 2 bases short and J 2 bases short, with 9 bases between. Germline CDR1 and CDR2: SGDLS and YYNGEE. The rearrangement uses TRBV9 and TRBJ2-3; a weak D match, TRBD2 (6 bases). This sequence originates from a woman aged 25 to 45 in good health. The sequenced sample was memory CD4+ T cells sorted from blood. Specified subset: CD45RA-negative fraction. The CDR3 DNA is TGTGCCAGCAGCGTTGCGGGATTCACAGATACGCAGTATTTT. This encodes CASSVAGFTDTQYF. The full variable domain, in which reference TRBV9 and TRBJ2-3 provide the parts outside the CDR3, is DSGVTQTPKHLITATGQRVTLRCSPRSGDLSVYWYQQSLDQGLQFLIQYYNGEERAKGNILERFSAQQFPDLHSELNLSSLELGDSALYFCASSVAGFTDTQYFGPGTRLTVL.